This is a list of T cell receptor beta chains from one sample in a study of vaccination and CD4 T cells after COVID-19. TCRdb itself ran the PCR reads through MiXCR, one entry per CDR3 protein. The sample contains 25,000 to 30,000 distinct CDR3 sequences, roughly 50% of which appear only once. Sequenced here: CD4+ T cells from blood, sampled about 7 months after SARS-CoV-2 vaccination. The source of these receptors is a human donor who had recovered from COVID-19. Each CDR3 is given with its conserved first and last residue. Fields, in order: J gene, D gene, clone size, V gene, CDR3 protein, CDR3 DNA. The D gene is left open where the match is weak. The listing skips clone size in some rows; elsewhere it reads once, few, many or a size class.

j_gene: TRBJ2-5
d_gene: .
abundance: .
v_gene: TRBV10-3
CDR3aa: CAISEGVGETQYF
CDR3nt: TGTGCCATCAGTGAGGGGGTCGGGGAGACCCAGTACTTC

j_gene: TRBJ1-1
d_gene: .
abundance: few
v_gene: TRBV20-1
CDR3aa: CSARAKRQNTEAFF
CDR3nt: TGCAGTGCTAGAGCTAAAAGACAGAACACTGAAGCTTTCTTT

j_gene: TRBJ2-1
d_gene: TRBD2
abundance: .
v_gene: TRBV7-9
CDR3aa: CASSSEPGTSNEQFF
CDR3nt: TGTGCCAGCAGCTCAGAACCCGGGACTAGCAATGAGCAGTTCTTC

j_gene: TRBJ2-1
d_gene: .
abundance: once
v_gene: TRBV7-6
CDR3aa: CASSLVSTLSSYNEQFF
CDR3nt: TGTGCCAGCAGCTTAGTGTCGACCCTGAGCTCCTACAATGAGCAGTTCTTC

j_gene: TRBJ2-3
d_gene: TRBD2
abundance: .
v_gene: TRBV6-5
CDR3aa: CASSYLGVAGRTDTQYF
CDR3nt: TGTGCCAGCAGTTATCTTGGGGTAGCGGGCCGCACAGATACGCAGTATTTT

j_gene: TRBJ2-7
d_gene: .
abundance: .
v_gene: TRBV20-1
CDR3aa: CSAIWSRASYEQYF
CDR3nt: TGCAGTGCTATCTGGTCAAGGGCCTCCTACGAGCAGTACTTC

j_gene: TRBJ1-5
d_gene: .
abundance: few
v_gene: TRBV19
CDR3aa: CASTKSPSKYQPQHF
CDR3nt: TGTGCCAGTACCAAATCGCCGTCGAAGTATCAGCCCCAGCATTTT

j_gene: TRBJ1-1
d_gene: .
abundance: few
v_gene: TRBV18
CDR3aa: CASSPGSYTEAFF
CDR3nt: TGTGCCAGCTCACCGGGAAGTTACACTGAAGCTTTCTTT

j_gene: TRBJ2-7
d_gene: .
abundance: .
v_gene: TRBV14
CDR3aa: CASSRGLGTQQYF
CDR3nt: TGTGCCAGCAGCCGGGGGCTCGGGACACAGCAGTACTTC

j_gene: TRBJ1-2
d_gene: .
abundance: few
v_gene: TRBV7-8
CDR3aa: CASSSLPTAYYGYTF
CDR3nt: TGTGCCAGCAGCTCCCTACCAACCGCCTACTATGGCTACACCTTC

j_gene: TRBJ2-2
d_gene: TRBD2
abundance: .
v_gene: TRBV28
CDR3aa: CASSLPGLGDTGELFF
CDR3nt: TGTGCCAGCTCCCTTCCGGGACTAGGAGACACCGGGGAGCTGTTTTTT

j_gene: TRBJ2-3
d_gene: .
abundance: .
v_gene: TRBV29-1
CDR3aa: CSVERADTQYF
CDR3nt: TGCAGCGTTGAAAGAGCAGATACGCAGTATTTT

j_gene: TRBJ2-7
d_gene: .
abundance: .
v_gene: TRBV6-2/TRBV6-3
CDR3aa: CASSYGGTLGYEQYF
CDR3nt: TGTGCCAGCAGTTACGGAGGAACCTTGGGCTACGAGCAGTACTTC

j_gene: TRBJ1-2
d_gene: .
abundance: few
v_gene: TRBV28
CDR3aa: CASSRLLMGGYTF
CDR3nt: TGTGCCAGCAGCCGGCTCTTAATGGGGGGCTACACCTTC

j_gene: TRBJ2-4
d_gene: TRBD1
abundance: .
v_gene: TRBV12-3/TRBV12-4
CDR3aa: CASSLIGGENIQYF
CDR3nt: TGTGCCAGCAGTTTAATAGGGGGCGAGAACATTCAGTACTTC

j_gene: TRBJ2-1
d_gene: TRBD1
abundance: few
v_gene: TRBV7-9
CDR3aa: CASTRTGRNEQFF
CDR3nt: TGTGCCAGCACCAGGACAGGGCGTAATGAGCAGTTCTTC

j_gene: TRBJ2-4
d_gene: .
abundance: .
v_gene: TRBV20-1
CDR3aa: CSARDPQGIQNIQYF
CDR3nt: TGCAGTGCTAGAGATCCCCAGGGTATCCAAAACATTCAGTACTTC

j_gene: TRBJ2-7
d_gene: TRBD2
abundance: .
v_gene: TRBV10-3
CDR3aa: CAISDSSGRAYEQYF
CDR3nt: TGTGCCATCAGTGATTCCAGCGGGAGGGCCTACGAGCAGTACTTC

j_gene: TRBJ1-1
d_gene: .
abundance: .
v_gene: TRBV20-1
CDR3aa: CSARDPGLNTEAFF
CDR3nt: TGCAGTGCTAGAGATCCAGGGTTGAACACTGAAGCTTTCTTT

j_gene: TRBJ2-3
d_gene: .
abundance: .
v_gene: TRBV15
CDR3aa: CATSRAITTTDTQYF
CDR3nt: TGTGCCACCAGCAGAGCCATTACTACCACAGATACGCAGTATTTT

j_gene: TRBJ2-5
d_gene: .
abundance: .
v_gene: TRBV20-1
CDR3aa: CSARVGEETQYF
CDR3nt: TGCAGTGCTAGAGTGGGAGAAGAGACCCAGTACTTC

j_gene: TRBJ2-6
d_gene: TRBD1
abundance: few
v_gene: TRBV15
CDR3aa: CATSIRDRVSSGANVLTF
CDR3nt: TGTGCCACCAGCATTCGGGACAGGGTCTCCTCTGGGGCCAACGTCCTGACTTTC

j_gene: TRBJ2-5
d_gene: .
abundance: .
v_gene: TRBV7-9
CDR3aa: CASSPIAAEGTQYF
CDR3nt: TGTGCCAGCAGCCCCATAGCCGCCGAGGGGACCCAGTACTTC

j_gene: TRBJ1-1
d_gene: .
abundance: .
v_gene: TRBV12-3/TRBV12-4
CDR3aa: CASSSSTGNTEAFF
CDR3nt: TGTGCCAGCAGTTCCTCGACAGGGAACACTGAAGCTTTCTTT

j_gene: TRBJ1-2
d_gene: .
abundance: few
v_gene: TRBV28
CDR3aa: CASSLLDRPNYGYTF
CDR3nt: TGTGCCAGCAGTTTATTAGACAGGCCAAACTATGGCTACACCTTC

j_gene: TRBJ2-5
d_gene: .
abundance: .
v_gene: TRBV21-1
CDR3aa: CASRLGMGETQYF
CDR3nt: TGTGCCAGCAGGCTAGGAATGGGGGAGACCCAGTACTTC

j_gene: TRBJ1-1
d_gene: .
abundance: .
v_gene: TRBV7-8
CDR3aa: CASSLSPSNTEAFF
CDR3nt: TGTGCCAGCAGCTTATCTCCCTCGAACACTGAAGCTTTCTTT

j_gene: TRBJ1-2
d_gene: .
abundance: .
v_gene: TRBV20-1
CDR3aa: CSARPGQTQRIYGYTF
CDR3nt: TGCAGTGCTAGGCCAGGACAGACCCAAAGGATCTATGGCTACACCTTC

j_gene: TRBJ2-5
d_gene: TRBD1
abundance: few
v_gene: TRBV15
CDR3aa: CATSRDDLTGYQETQYF
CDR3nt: TGTGCCACCAGCAGAGATGATCTGACAGGGTACCAAGAGACCCAGTACTTC

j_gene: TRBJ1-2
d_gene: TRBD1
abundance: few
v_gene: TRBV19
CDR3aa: CATGTGDSLNGYTF
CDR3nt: TGTGCCACCGGGACAGGGGACAGTCTTAATGGCTACACCTTC

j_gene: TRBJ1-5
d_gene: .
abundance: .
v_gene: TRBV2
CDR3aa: CASTTRTGNQPQHF
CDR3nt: TGTGCCAGCACTACACGGACAGGCAATCAGCCCCAGCATTTT

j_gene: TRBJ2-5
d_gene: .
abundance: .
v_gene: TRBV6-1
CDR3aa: CASRRGAKETQYF
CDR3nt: TGTGCCAGCAGGCGTGGAGCGAAGGAGACCCAGTACTTC